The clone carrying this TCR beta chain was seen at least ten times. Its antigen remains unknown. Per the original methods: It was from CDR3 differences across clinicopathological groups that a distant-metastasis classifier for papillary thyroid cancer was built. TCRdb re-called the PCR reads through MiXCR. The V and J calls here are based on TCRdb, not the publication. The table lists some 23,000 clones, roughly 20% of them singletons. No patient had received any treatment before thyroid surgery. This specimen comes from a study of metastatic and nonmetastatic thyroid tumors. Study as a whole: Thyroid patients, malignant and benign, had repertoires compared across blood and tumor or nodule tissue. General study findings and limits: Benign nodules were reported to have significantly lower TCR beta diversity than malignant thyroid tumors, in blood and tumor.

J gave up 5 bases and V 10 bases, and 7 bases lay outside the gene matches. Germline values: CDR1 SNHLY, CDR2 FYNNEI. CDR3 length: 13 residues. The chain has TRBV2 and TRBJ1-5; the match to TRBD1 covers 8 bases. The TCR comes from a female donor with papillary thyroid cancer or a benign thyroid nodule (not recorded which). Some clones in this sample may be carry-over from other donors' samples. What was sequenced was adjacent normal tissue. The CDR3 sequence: CATKDRDDQPQHF. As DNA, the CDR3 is TGTGCCACCAAGGACAGGGACGATCAGCCCCAGCATTTT.